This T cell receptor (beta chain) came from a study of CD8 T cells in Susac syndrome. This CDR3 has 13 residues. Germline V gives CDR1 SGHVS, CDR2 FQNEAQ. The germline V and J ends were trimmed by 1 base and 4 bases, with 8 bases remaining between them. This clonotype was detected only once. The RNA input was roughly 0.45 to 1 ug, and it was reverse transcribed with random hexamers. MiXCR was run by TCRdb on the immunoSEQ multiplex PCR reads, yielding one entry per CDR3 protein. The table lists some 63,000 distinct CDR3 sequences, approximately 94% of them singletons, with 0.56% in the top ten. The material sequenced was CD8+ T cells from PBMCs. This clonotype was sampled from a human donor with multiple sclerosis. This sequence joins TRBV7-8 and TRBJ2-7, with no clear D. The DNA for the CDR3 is TGTGCCAGCAGCTTAGGCTCCGATTACGAGCAGTACTTC. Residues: CASSLGSDYEQYF.